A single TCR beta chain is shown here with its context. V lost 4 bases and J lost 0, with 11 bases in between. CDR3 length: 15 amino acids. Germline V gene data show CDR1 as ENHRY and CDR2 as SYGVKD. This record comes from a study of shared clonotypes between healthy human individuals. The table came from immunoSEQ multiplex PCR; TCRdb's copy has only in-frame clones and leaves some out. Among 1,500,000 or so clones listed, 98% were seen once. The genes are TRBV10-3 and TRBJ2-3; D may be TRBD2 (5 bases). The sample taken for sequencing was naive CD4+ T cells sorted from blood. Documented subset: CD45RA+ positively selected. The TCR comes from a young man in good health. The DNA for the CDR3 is TGTGCCATCAGTGCTAGCACTTCTAGCACAGATACGCAGTATTTT. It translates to CAISASTSSTDTQYF.